The rows below give T cell receptor beta chains drawn from one sample of a study of blood T cell repertoires in COVID-19. Libraries were prepared by immunoSEQ multiplex PCR; TCRdb keeps only in-frame clonotypes and omits some of them. The profile shows about 140,000 clones, 80% to 90% of them singletons. Sequencing used peripheral blood. The receptors stem from a man aged 60 to 69 with active or convalescent COVID-19. The CDR3 runs from the conserved cysteine through the conserved F or W. D genes are given only for firm matches. Where a row states a size, it is once, few, many or the class of an expanded clone; other rows omit it.

length	size	V	D	J	CDR3	DNA
16	.	TRBV4-1	.	TRBJ2-7	CASSQSIGTPTYEQYF	TGCGCCAGCAGCCAGTCAATCGGGACACCCACCTACGAGCAGTACTTC
15	once	TRBV27	.	TRBJ1-2	CASSLSRVESYGYTF	TGTGCCAGCAGTTTATCGAGGGTAGAGAGCTATGGCTACACCTTC
16	.	TRBV19	TRBD1	TRBJ2-2	CASTLTGTGNTGELFF	TGTGCCAGTACCTTAACCGGGACAGGGAACACCGGGGAGCTGTTTTTT
16	.	TRBV6-1	.	TRBJ1-1	CASSDPPDRGNTEAFF	TGTGCCAGCAGTGATCCCCCTGACAGAGGCAACACTGAAGCTTTCTTT
15	.	TRBV3-1/TRBV3-2	TRBD1	TRBJ2-1	CASSPGGLHTNEQFF	TGTGCCAGCAGCCCAGGGGGCCTCCATACCAATGAGCAGTTCTTC
13	.	TRBV3-1/TRBV3-2	TRBD1	TRBJ1-1	CASSPDRDTEAFF	TGTGCCAGCAGCCCGGACAGGGACACTGAAGCTTTCTTT
15	.	TRBV5-4	.	TRBJ1-6	CASTPPGEWNSPLHF	TGTGCCAGCACCCCGCCCGGAGAGTGGAATTCACCCCTCCACTTT
16	.	TRBV19	.	TRBJ2-2	CASRWKGHPVTGELFF	TGTGCCAGTAGATGGAAGGGACACCCGGTTACCGGGGAGCTGTTTTTT
13	.	TRBV18	.	TRBJ2-1	CASSITEFYEQFF	TGTGCCAGCTCAATTACAGAGTTTTATGAGCAGTTCTTC
13	.	TRBV18	.	TRBJ2-2	CASSPGRQGELFF	TGTGCCAGCTCACCCGGGAGACAAGGGGAGCTGTTTTTT
18	once	TRBV7-3	TRBD1	TRBJ2-6	CASSPGDRVNSGANVLTF	TGTGCCAGCAGCCCGGGGGACAGGGTAAACTCTGGGGCCAACGTCCTGACTTTC
16	.	TRBV6-5	.	TRBJ2-5	CASSYSTNLYQETQYF	TGTGCCAGCAGTTACAGTACAAACCTGTACCAAGAGACCCAGTACTTC
16	.	TRBV5-4	.	TRBJ1-3	CASSAGLTSSGNTIYF	TGTGCCAGCAGCGCGGGACTCACGAGCTCTGGAAACACCATATATTTT
11	.	TRBV3-1/TRBV3-2	.	TRBJ1-1	CASRGGLEAFF	TGTGCCAGCAGGGGAGGGCTGGAAGCTTTCTTT
15	once	TRBV6-5	.	TRBJ1-5	CASNKGANSNQPQHF	TGTGCCAGCAACAAGGGAGCGAATAGCAATCAGCCCCAGCATTTT
14	.	TRBV6-1	.	TRBJ2-5	CASSEGLGGETQYF	TGTGCCAGCAGTGAAGGGCTGGGGGGAGAGACCCAGTACTTC
14	.	TRBV5-1	.	TRBJ1-2	CASSLDSGGGGYTF	TGCGCCAGCAGCTTGGACTCAGGAGGCGGTGGCTACACCTTC
16	.	TRBV27	TRBD1	TRBJ2-2	CASREVLTGSTGELFF	TGTGCCAGCAGAGAAGTTCTGACAGGGAGCACCGGGGAGCTGTTTTTT
15	.	TRBV28	.	TRBJ2-7	CASRTAGASSYEQYF	TGTGCCAGCAGGACCGCGGGGGCCAGCTCCTACGAGCAGTACTTC
11	.	TRBV28	.	TRBJ2-7	CASSLSLRQYF	TGTGCCAGCAGTTTATCCTTGAGGCAGTACTTC
15	.	TRBV5-1	TRBD1	TRBJ2-1	CASSLGGTGGREQFF	TGCGCCAGCAGCTTGGGTGGGACAGGGGGGCGGGAGCAGTTCTTC
14	.	TRBV6-6	TRBD1	TRBJ1-4	CASRLGGTNEKLFF	TGTGCCAGCAGACTAGGGGGCACTAATGAAAAACTGTTTTTT
14	.	TRBV18	.	TRBJ2-3	CASSPGDLSNTQYF	TGTGCCAGCTCACCCGGTGATTTATCGAATACGCAGTATTTT
15	.	TRBV11-2	.	TRBJ2-1	CASSPWAAGYNEQFF	TGTGCCAGCAGCCCGTGGGCCGCAGGCTACAATGAGCAGTTCTTC